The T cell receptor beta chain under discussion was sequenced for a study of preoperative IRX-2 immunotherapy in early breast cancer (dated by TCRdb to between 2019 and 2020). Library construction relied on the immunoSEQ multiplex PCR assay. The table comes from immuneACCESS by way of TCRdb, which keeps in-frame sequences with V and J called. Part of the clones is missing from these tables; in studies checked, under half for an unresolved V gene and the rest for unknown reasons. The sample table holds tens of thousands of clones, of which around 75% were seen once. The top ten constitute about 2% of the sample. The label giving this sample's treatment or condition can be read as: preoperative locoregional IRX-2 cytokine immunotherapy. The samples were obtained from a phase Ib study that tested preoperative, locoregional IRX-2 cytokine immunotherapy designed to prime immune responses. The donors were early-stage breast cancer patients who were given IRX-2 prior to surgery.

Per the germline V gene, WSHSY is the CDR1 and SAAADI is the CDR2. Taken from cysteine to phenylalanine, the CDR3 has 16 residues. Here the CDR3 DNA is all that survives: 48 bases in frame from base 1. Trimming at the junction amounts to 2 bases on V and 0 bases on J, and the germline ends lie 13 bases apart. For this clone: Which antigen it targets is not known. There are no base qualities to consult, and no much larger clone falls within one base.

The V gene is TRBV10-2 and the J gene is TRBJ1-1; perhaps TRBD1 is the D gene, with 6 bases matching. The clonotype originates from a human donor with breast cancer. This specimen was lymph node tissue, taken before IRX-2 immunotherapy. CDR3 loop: CASSEVGGVMNTEAFF. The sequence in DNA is TGCGCCAGCAGTGAGGTAGGGGGGGTCATGAACACTGAAGCTTTCTTT.